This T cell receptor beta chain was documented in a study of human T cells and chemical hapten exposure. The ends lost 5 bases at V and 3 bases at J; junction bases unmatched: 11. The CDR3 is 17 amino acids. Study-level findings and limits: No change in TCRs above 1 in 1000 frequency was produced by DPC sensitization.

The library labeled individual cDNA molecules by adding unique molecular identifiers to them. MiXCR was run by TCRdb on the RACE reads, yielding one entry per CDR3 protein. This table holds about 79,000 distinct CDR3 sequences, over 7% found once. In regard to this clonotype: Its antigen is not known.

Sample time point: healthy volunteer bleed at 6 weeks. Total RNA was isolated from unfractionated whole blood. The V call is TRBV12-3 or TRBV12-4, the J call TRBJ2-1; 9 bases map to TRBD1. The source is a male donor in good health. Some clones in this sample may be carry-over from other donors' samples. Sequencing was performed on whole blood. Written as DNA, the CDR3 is TGTGCCAGCAGTCGGCCCAAGAGGACAGGGGTCTACAATGAGCAGTTCTTC. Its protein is CASSRPKRTGVYNEQFF.